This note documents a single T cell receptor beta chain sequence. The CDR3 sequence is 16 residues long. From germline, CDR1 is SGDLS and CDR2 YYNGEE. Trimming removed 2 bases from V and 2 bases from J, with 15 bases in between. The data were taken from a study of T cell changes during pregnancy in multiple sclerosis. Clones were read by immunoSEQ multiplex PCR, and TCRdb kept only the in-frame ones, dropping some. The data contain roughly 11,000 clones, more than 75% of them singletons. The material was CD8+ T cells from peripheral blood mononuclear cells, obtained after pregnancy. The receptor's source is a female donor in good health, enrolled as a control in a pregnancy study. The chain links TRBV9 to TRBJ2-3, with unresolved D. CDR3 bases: TGTGCCAGCAGCGTGAACAGCAAGGCCCTCACAGATACGCAGTATTTT. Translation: CASSVNSKALTDTQYF. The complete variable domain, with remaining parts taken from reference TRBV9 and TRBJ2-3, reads DSGVTQTPKHLITATGQRVTLRCSPRSGDLSVYWYQQSLDQGLQFLIQYYNGEERAKGNILERFSAQQFPDLHSELNLSSLELGDSALYFCASSVNSKALTDTQYFGPGTRLTVL.